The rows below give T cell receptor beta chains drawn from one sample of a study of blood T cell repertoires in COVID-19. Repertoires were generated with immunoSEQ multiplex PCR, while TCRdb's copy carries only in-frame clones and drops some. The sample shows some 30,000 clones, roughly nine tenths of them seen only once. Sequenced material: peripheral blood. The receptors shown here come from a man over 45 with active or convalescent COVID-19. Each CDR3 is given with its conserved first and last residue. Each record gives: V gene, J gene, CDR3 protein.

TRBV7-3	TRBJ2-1	CASSLLSGVGNEQFF
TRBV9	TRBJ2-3	CASSVTEADTQYF
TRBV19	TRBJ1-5	CATHSSQGLQPQHF
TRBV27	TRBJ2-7	CASSSYRGPYEQYF
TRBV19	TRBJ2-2	CASRRGGTNTGELFF
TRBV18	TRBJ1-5	CASSPGIGGSNQPQHF
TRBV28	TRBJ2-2	CASSLSRGGSGTGELFF
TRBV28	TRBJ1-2	CASSHPDRVGYGYTF
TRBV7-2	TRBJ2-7	CASSLGAGLAYEQYF
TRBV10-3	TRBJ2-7	CAISEPRTTYEQYF
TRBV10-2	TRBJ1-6	CASNPTGANNSPLHF
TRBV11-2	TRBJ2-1	CASSPGVGWRSEQFF
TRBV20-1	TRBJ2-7	CSASWLAGSYEQYF
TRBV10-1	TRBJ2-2	CASSEYGRWISNTGELFF
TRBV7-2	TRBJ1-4	CASSLGGGGSGEKLFF
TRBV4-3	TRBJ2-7	CASSQGLARYEQYF
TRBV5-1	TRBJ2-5	CASSLEGLAGVPETQYF
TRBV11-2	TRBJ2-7	CASSPLVGTGSYEQYF
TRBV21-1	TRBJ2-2	CASSKAREMSGELFF
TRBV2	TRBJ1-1	CASSEQGRATEAFF
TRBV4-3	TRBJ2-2	CASSQYPGGPIGELFF
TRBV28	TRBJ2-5	CASSQGLAVLETQYF
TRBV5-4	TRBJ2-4	CASSLATGVNIQYF
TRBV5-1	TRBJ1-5	CASSLEGDEQPQHF
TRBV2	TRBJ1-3	CAKHRAGNTIYF
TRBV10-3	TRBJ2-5	CAISETTSGRETQYF
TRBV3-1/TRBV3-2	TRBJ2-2	CASSQVLAGGPSTGELFF
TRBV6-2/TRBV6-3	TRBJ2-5	CASSPGLAGGQETQYF
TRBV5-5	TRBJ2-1	CASSFHGQSYNEQFF
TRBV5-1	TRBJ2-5	CASSLAPLQETQYF
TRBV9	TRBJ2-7	CASSVGGDSGSGYEQYF
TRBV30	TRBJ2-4	CAWSPRDRRGNIQYF
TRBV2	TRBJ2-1	CASRPTSVEQFF
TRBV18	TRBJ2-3	CASSPGTAQDTQYF
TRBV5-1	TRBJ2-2	CASSLDRRPTGELFF
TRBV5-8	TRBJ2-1	CASSFFGGGNEQFF
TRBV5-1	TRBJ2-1	CASTTGTGLYNEQFF